The 12 T cell receptor beta chains given below trace back to one sample, sequenced in a study of blood T cell repertoires in COVID-19. Measured with immunoSEQ multiplex PCR; TCRdb has only the in-frame clones, and not every one. Of nearly 65,000 clones listed, around four fifths were seen once; the top ten hold 12%. Specimen: peripheral blood. The receptors come from a human donor in a cohort sampled during active COVID-19.

V and J are TRBV7-2 and TRBJ2-1; TRBD1 matches at 7 bases. After removal of 3 bases from V and 9 bases from J, the junction contained 14 bases not matched to a gene. Germline V lookup: CDR1 SGHTA, CDR2 FQGNSA. This CDR3 comprises 16 residues. The CDR3 protein is CASSFLIYDRASEQFF. The CDR3 nucleotides read TGTGCCAGCAGCTTTCTCATCTACGACAGGGCAAGTGAGCAGTTCTTC.

The V gene is TRBV28, the J gene TRBJ1-2, with D tentatively TRBD1 (6 bases). The CDR3 is 14 amino acids. Germline CDR1 reads MDHEN; CDR2 reads SYDVKM. Trimming removed 5 bases at V and 2 bases at J, with 12 bases between. As DNA, the CDR3 is TGTGCCAGCAGTCCTACTGGGGGCAACTATGGCTACACCTTC. It yields the protein CASSPTGGNYGYTF.

The rearrangement uses TRBV9 and TRBJ2-7, with 7 bases lining up with TRBD1. Per the germline V gene, CDR1 is SGDLS and CDR2 is YYNGEE. This CDR3 region has 15 residues. Losses at the gene ends were 4 bases for V and 0 bases for J; bases not matched to a gene: 7. The DNA for the CDR3 is TGTGCCAGCAGCCCGAGGGACAGTAGCTCCTACGAGCAGTACTTC. Amino acid sequence: CASSPRDSSSYEQYF.

This clone was found once. V is TRBV27 and J is TRBJ2-7, with a weak D call TRBD1 (6 bases). V lost 6 bases to trimming and J lost 4 bases, with 19 bases between them. Germline V gene data show CDR1 as MNHEY and CDR2 as SMNVEV (reference sequence). This CDR3 spans 15 amino acids. Written as DNA, the CDR3 is TGTGCCAGCAGAGACCGAGCAGGGGAACTATACGAGCAGTACTTC. It encodes CASRDRAGELYEQYF.

The rearrangement uses TRBV28 and TRBJ2-7; D is unclear. The CDR3 loop spans 12 amino acids. From germline, CDR1 is MDHEN and CDR2 SYDVKM. Trimming shortened V by 3 bases and J by 6 bases, and 9 bases separated the two germline ends. The CDR3 coding sequence is TGTGCCAGCAGTTTTCAGACTGGCGAGCAGTACTTC. Amino acids: CASSFQTGEQYF.

In DNA, the CDR3 is TGTGCCAGCAGTAAACAGGACGAAGCTTTCTTT. This gives the protein CASSKQDEAFF. The V gene is TRBV12-3 or TRBV12-4, the J gene TRBJ1-1; D is perhaps TRBD1 (5 bases). V lost 5 bases and J lost 8, with 9 bases in between. This CDR3 has 11 amino acids.

The chain uses TRBV5-1 and TRBJ2-5, with 10 bases that match TRBD2. The CDR3 extends over 15 amino acids. The V segment lost 4 bases and the J segment 3 bases; nucleotides outside the gene matches: 6. Germline CDR1 SGHRS, CDR2 YFSETQ. The CDR3 region is CASSLMLAGEETQYF. CDR3 nucleotide sequence: TGCGCCAGCAGCCTAATGCTAGCGGGAGAAGAGACCCAGTACTTC.

V gene TRBV6-5 combines with J gene TRBJ2-7; TRBD2 is a possible D gene (6 bases). CDR3 length: 15 amino acids. V was shortened by 10 bases and J by 3 bases, with 22 bases between the two germline ends. Germline CDR1 and CDR2: MNHEY and SVGAGI. The CDR3 DNA is TGTGCCACCCGCCTAACCCGGGGGTCATACTACGAGCAGTACTTC. This sequence encodes CATRLTRGSYYEQYF.

This chain uses TRBV28 with TRBJ2-3; TRBD2 aligns across 10 bases. The CDR3 runs 18 residues. The junction had 13 bases not matched to a gene; V was cut back by 2 bases and J by 5 bases. Germline V gene sequence: CDR1 MDHEN, CDR2 SYDVKM. As DNA, the CDR3 is TGTGCCAGCAGTTTAGTCGGGCTAGCGGGAGAGACAAGAGATACGCAGTATTTT. Amino acids: CASSLVGLAGETRDTQYF. Together with reference TRBV28 and TRBJ2-3, the CDR3 gives the full variable domain: DVKVTQSSRYLVKRTGEKVFLECVQDMDHENMFWYRQDPGLGLRLIYFSYDVKMKEKGDIPEGYSVSREKKERFSLILESASTNQTSMYLCASSLVGLAGETRDTQYFGPGTRLTVL.

This chain connects TRBV6-6 to TRBJ1-4; TRBD1 aligns across 11 bases. The trim removed 7 bases at V and 8 bases at J, leaving 9 bases unmatched. The CDR3 length is 15 residues. CDR1 and CDR2 from the germline V gene are MNHNY and SVGAGI (reference sequence). CDR3 DNA: TGTGCCAGCAATCCCACCGGGACAGGGGGGGAAAAACTGTTTTTT. Translating gives CASNPTGTGGEKLFF.

The chain recombines TRBV6-5 with TRBJ1-1; D ambiguous. Germline CDR1 and CDR2: MNHEY and SVGAGI. The germline V and J ends were trimmed by 4 bases and 4 bases, with 16 bases remaining between them. The length of the CDR3 is 15 residues. This CDR3 is CASSFGVRRGTEAFF. For the CDR3, the DNA is TGTGCCAGCAGTTTCGGGGTGAGAAGAGGCACTGAAGCTTTCTTT.

The V call is TRBV7-2, the J call TRBJ1-6; 8 bases align to TRBD1. Looked up from germline, CDR1 is SGHTA and CDR2 is FQGNSA. Losses at the gene ends were 2 bases for V and 7 bases for J; bases not matched to a gene: 10. The CDR3 is made up of 17 amino acids. DNA for the CDR3: TGTGCCAGCAGCTTACGGGGGCAGGGGGCCTTAAATTCACCCCTCCACTTT. Its translation: CASSLRGQGALNSPLHF.